The clone carrying this T cell receptor beta chain was counted only a few times. What it binds is not known. The data derive from a study of blood T cells in healthy people across ages. Samples each had at least 5 micrograms of total RNA extracted. Broader study findings: The study regarded diversity estimates from one million T cells as underestimates. Measured against age, TCR beta diversity per million T cells decreased in a roughly linear manner. The unsorted PBMCs prevented any conclusive comparison of naive versus antigen-experienced cells.

This CDR3 comprises 15 residues. V lost 6 bases, J lost 3 bases, and 18 bases lay in between. Germline V gives CDR1 DFQATT, CDR2 SNEGSKA (reference sequence). A second about 6 to 12 cycle PCR used barcoded and J-beta primers. TCRdb passed the 5' RACE reads through MiXCR, listing each CDR3 protein once. This sample has approximately 800,000 distinct CDR3 sequences, with roughly 60% found just once. This TCR came from a man aged 25-45 years in good health. Sequenced: blood. This chain joins TRBV20-1 and TRBJ2-1, with D perhaps matching TRBD1 (8 bases). The CDR3: CSAQGAGAVYNEQFF. CDR3 DNA: TGCAGTGCCCAGGGGGCGGGGGCCGTCTACAATGAGCAGTTCTTC.